Listed below are T cell receptor beta chains from one sample, sequenced in a study of metastatic and nonmetastatic thyroid tumors. MiXCR reprocessed the PCR reads for TCRdb. The table shows 45,000 to 60,000 clones, with approximately 19% occurring only once. The sequenced sample was blood. The receptor source for this set is a female donor with papillary thyroid cancer or a benign thyroid nodule (not recorded which). Some clones in this sample may be carry-over from other donors' samples. CDR3s include the opening cysteine and the closing phenylalanine or tryptophan. D genes are given only for firm matches. Clone size appears in some rows only: once, few, many, or a class for an expanded clone.

CDR3 length	V gene	D gene	J gene	clone size	CDR3 protein	CDR3 DNA
16	TRBV11-2	TRBD2	TRBJ2-3	few	CASSFIAGEWIDTQYF	TGTGCCAGCAGCTTTATCGCGGGAGAATGGATAGATACGCAGTATTTT
14	TRBV28	TRBD2	TRBJ2-3	few	CASSLGGGTDTQYF	TGCGCCAGCAGTTTGGGGGGGGGAACAGATACGCAGTATTTT
16	TRBV2	TRBD1	TRBJ2-6	many	CASSDRGQGWANVLTF	TGTGCCAGCAGTGATAGGGGGCAGGGCTGGGCCAACGTCCTGACTTTC
14	TRBV7-2	NA	TRBJ2-7	NA	CAGSLMAAEVEQYF	TGTGCCGGCAGCTTAATGGCAGCCGAGGTGGAGCAGTACTTC
15	TRBV12-3/TRBV12-4	NA	TRBJ1-1	many	CASSEKGVGFTEAFF	TGTGCCAGCAGTGAGAAGGGGGTTGGCTTCACTGAAGCTTTCTTT
16	TRBV19	NA	TRBJ2-5	many	CASSKWSGAGRETQYF	TGTGCCAGTAGTAAATGGAGTGGGGCGGGACGGGAGACCCAGTACTTC
17	TRBV11-2	NA	TRBJ1-4	many	CASCRGGGKATNEKLFF	TGTGCCAGCTGTCGTGGGGGAGGGAAAGCAACTAATGAAAAACTGTTTTTT
15	TRBV6-1	NA	TRBJ2-3	few	CASSRTYGQFSTQYF	TGTGCCAGCAGTCGGACGTACGGACAGTTCAGTACGCAGTATTTT
13	TRBV20-1	NA	TRBJ2-3	NA	CSASSEGSDTQYF	TGCAGTGCTAGTTCTGAGGGTTCAGATACGCAGTATTTT
15	TRBV2	TRBD1	TRBJ2-5	many	CASTSGGTGQETQYF	TGTGCCAGCACTTCAGGGGGGACAGGGCAAGAGACCCAGTACTTC
8	TRBV20-1	NA	TRBJ2-5	many	CSANTQYF	TGCAGTGCTAATACCCAGTACTTC
17	TRBV4-2	TRBD2	TRBJ2-1	many	CASSQDTTGGYYNEQFF	TGTGCCAGCAGCCAAGATACCACGGGAGGGTACTACAATGAGCAGTTCTTC
14	TRBV20-1	NA	TRBJ1-2	many	CSASPSGINYGYTF	TGCAGTGCTTCTCCCTCCGGGATTAACTATGGCTACACCTTC
15	TRBV11-2	TRBD1	TRBJ2-3	once	CASSYPGGYGDTQYF	TGTGCCAGCAGCTATCCAGGGGGCTATGGAGATACGCAGTATTTT
15	TRBV20-1	NA	TRBJ2-5	NA	CSAHTRGPVRETQYF	TGCAGTGCACACACTAGAGGGCCCGTCCGGGAGACCCAGTACTTC
13	TRBV25-1	NA	TRBJ1-2	NA	CASSTLGSNGYTF	TGTGCCAGCAGTACCCTGGGGAGCAATGGCTACACCTTC
13	TRBV11-2	NA	TRBJ2-5	many	CASSRNVKETQYF	TGTGCCAGCAGCAGAAACGTGAAAGAGACCCAGTACTTC
13	TRBV7-2	NA	TRBJ2-7	many	CASSFPPGPQQYF	TGTGCCAGCAGCTTCCCCCCGGGTCCGCAGCAGTACTTC
14	TRBV7-9	NA	TRBJ2-1	many	CASSFGDYFDEQFF	TGTGCCAGCAGCTTTGGGGATTATTTCGATGAGCAGTTCTTC
15	TRBV2	NA	TRBJ1-2	many	CASSESADSGYGYTF	TGTGCCAGCAGTGAATCGGCCGACAGCGGATATGGCTACACCTTC
15	TRBV28	NA	TRBJ1-4	many	CASSKGGTGNEKLFF	TGTGCCAGCAGTAAGGGAGGGACGGGTAATGAAAAACTGTTTTTT
15	TRBV28	NA	TRBJ2-5	many	CASSLTGFGQNRRHF	TGTGCCAGCAGTTTGACGGGGTTTGGGCAGAATCGCCGTCACTTC
14	TRBV10-2	NA	TRBJ2-3	many	CASKWTVSTDTQYF	TGCGCCAGCAAATGGACAGTTAGCACAGATACGCAGTATTTT
15	TRBV27	NA	TRBJ1-5	NA	CASEHGGESNQPQHF	TGTGCCAGCGAGCATGGGGGGGAAAGCAATCAGCCCCAGCATTTT
14	TRBV7-2	NA	TRBJ2-7	many	CASSLGRSSYEQYF	TGTGCCAGCAGCTTAGGCAGGAGCTCCTACGAGCAGTACTTC
14	TRBV20-1	NA	TRBJ1-2	NA	CSSLQTGANYGYTF	TGCAGTTCTCTACAGACAGGAGCAAACTATGGCTACACCTTC
14	TRBV20-1	NA	TRBJ2-3	once	CSARDLEVSDTQYF	TGCAGTGCTAGAGATTTGGAGGTATCAGATACGCAGTATTTT
16	TRBV7-8	NA	TRBJ2-3	many	CASSFFWRQSTDTQYF	TGTGCCAGCAGCTTCTTTTGGAGGCAGAGCACAGATACGCAGTATTTT
14	TRBV11-2	NA	TRBJ2-7	NA	CASSLSGGGDEQYF	TGTGCCAGCAGCCTGTCGGGGGGCGGCGACGAGCAGTACTTC
15	TRBV5-6	TRBD1	TRBJ2-2	many	CASSRDRSNTGELFF	TGTGCCAGCAGCAGGGACAGGTCGAACACCGGGGAGCTGTTTTTT
18	TRBV7-8	NA	TRBJ1-1	many	CASNKGHGRLSGETEAFF	TGTGCCAGCAACAAAGGACACGGCCGTCTTAGCGGCGAGACTGAAGCTTTCTTT
13	TRBV6-1	NA	TRBJ1-2	few	CASSLVYEYGYTF	TGTGCCAGCAGCCTAGTGTATGAATATGGCTACACCTTC
15	TRBV7-9	TRBD2	TRBJ2-2	NA	CASSLGLAVGGELFF	TGTGCCAGCAGCCTGGGACTAGCGGTCGGCGGGGAGCTGTTTTTT
13	TRBV19	NA	TRBJ1-1	many	CASSMGGATEAFF	TGTGCCAGTAGTATGGGGGGGGCCACTGAAGCTTTCTTT
14	TRBV20-1	TRBD1	TRBJ2-5	many	CSATRQGLAETQYF	TGCAGTGCAACCAGACAGGGGCTGGCGGAGACCCAGTACTTC